The 30 T cell receptor beta chains below were found in one sample sequenced in a study of shared clonotypes between healthy human individuals. Clones were read by immunoSEQ multiplex PCR, and TCRdb kept only the in-frame ones, dropping some. The sample includes millions of clones, roughly 95% of them seen just once. The sequenced sample consisted of naive CD4+ T cells sorted from blood. Subset in this sample: CD45RA+ positively selected. These receptors all stem from a man aged 18 to 29 in good health.

The CDR3 protein is CASSLLGTSGTDTQYF. The CDR3 DNA sequence: TGTGCCAGCAGCCTTCTAGGGACTAGCGGAACAGATACGCAGTATTTT. The J gene is TRBJ2-3, the V gene TRBV14; 11 nucleotides agree with TRBD2. CDR3 length equals 16 residues. From germline, CDR1 is SGHDN and CDR2 FVKESK. Losses at the gene ends were 4 bases for V and 3 bases for J; bases not matched to a gene: 6.

The chain has TRBV11-2 and TRBJ1-2; D might be TRBD1 (5 bases). CDR1 and CDR2 (germline): SGHAT, FQNNGV. CDR3 length: 17 amino acids. The V and J ends lost 1 base and 3 bases respectively, with 18 bases between them. This CDR3 is CASSLGIWGGGDYGYTF. CDR3 coding DNA: TGTGCCAGCAGCTTAGGAATATGGGGAGGAGGGGACTATGGCTACACCTTC.

The chain is built from TRBV6-5 and TRBJ1-1; D is undetermined. The CDR3 loop spans 9 amino acids. Per germline, CDR1 MNHEY and CDR2 SVGAGI. V lost 6 bases and J 9 bases, leaving 5 bases between the germline ends. CDR3 region: CASRAKAFF. CDR3 nucleotides: TGTGCCAGCAGGGCTAAAGCTTTCTTT.

Turning to this clone: A much larger clone differs by one base, so this may be a read error. This chain joins TRBV28 and TRBJ1-5, with 7 bases matching TRBD1. The length of the CDR3 is 14 residues. J gave up 2 bases and V 5 bases, and 3 bases lay outside the gene matches. The V gene's germline CDR1 is MDHEN and CDR2 SYDVKM. The CDR3 DNA is TGTGCCAGCAGTACCCAGGGGGGCAATCAGCCCCAGCATTTT. Protein sequence: CASSTQGGNQPQHF.

In its sample, this clone was seen once. The DNA for the CDR3 is TGTGCCAGCAGTAGCCCCGCCCTGGAGACCCAGTACTTC. It specifies CASSSPALETQYF. The V gene is TRBV6-5, the J gene TRBJ2-5; D gene uncertain. Germline V lookup: CDR1 MNHEY, CDR2 SVGAGI. The CDR3 extends over 13 amino acids. The V and J ends lost 5 bases and 5 bases respectively, with 12 bases between them.

This rearrangement joins TRBV10-3 to TRBJ2-5; unclear D gene. The CDR3 is 12 residues long. Germline-derived CDR1 and CDR2 are ENHRY and SYGVKD. V was cut by 3 bases and J by 5 bases, with 7 bases left in between. This chain's CDR3 is CAISEEPETQYF. The CDR3 nucleotides read TGTGCCATCAGTGAAGAACCGGAGACCCAGTACTTC.

The chain recombines TRBV6-5 with TRBJ2-5, with D perhaps TRBD1 or TRBD2 (7 bases each). Germline CDR1 MNHEY, CDR2 SVGAGI. Trimming took 10 bases from V and 5 from J, leaving 17 bases between them. The CDR3 covers 13 residues. The chain's CDR3 is CATSGGDEETQYF. The CDR3 DNA follows: TGTGCCACCTCAGGGGGGGATGAGGAGACCCAGTACTTC.

J is TRBJ2-5 and V is TRBV18, with TRBD2 identical over 7 bases. The CDR3 covers 13 residues. The trim removed 4 bases at V and 1 base at J, leaving 0 bases unmatched. In germline, CDR1 is KGHSH, CDR2 LQKENI. The CDR3 is CASSRTSQETQYF. CDR3 bases: TGTGCCAGCTCACGGACTAGCCAAGAGACCCAGTACTTC.

In DNA form, the CDR3 reads TGCGCCAGCAGCCAAGATCCCGGACTAGCGGGTATAGAGCAGTTCTTC. Translation gives CASSQDPGLAGIEQFF. The chain recombines TRBV4-3 with TRBJ2-1, with TRBD2 matching 11 bases. V trimming: 0 bases; J trimming: 10 bases; junction bases outside the gene matches: 8. CDR1 is LGHNA and CDR2 is YSLEER in the germline V gene. The CDR3 is made up of 16 amino acids.

V is TRBV5-5 and J is TRBJ1-2; D unclear. Germline V gene sequence: CDR1 SGHKS, CDR2 YYEKEE (reference sequence). This CDR3 has 15 residues. V shed 6 bases and J shed 8 bases, with 23 bases lying between them. CDR3 DNA sequence: TGTGCCAGCATCCCAGACCTATTAATAAGGAAAGGCTACACCTTC. Amino acid sequence: CASIPDLLIRKGYTF.

Remarks on this clone: The identical CDR3 is also encoded by other nucleotide sequences in the sample. V gene TRBV5-6 combines with J gene TRBJ1-1; D is perhaps TRBD1 (5 bases). Germline V gene sequence: CDR1 SGHDT, CDR2 YYEEEE. This CDR3 spans 13 amino acids. V was pared by 4 bases and J by 1 base, with 8 bases between. CDR3 amino acids: CASSLGGNTEAFF. CDR3 sequence (DNA): TGTGCCAGCAGCCTGGGGGGGAACACTGAAGCTTTCTTT.

This chain joins TRBV2 and TRBJ2-5; D may correspond to TRBD1 or TRBD2 (5 bases each). Germline V gene data show CDR1 as SNHLY and CDR2 as FYNNEI. Trimming took off 3 bases at V and 0 bases at J, with 8 bases between the two ends. This CDR3 has 14 amino acids. The CDR3 nucleotides read TGTGCCAGCAGTGAGGGACGGAACCAAGAGACCCAGTACTTC. Translated: CASSEGRNQETQYF.

The rearrangement uses TRBV19 and TRBJ1-2, with D possibly TRBD1 on 6 matching bases. The CDR3 extends over 14 amino acids. Trimming cost V 10 bases and J 4 bases, with 19 bases left between them. Germline V CDR1 and CDR2: LNHDA, SQIVND (reference sequence). This CDR3 is CATNARGAVYGYTF. CDR3 DNA sequence: TGTGCCACCAACGCCCGGGGGGCTGTCTATGGCTACACCTTC.

This chain uses TRBV5-6 with TRBJ2-1; D unclear. V lost 0 bases and J lost 6, with 19 bases in between. The CDR3 length is 17 residues. Germline CDR1 and CDR2: SGHDT and YYEEEE. CDR3: CASSLDGRPPSGNEQFF. Here the CDR3 DNA reads TGTGCCAGCAGCTTGGATGGCCGTCCTCCTTCCGGCAATGAGCAGTTCTTC.

Comments on this clone: Other DNA sequences in the same sample also yield this CDR3. The chain's CDR3 is CAISESTSGSYEQYF. Written as DNA, the CDR3 is TGTGCCATCAGTGAGTCGACTAGCGGGTCCTACGAGCAGTACTTC. The J gene is TRBJ2-7, the V gene TRBV10-3; TRBD2 matches at 10 bases. Germline V gene lookup returns CDR1 ENHRY and CDR2 SYGVKD. Trimming cost V 0 bases and J 1 base; bases outside gene matches: 0. The CDR3 is 15 residues long.

This chain connects TRBV29-1 to TRBJ2-1; no reliable D call. Trimming shortened V by 0 bases and J by 10 bases, and 10 bases separated the two germline ends. This CDR3 is 12 amino acids long. Per germline, CDR1 SQVTM and CDR2 ANQGSEA. CDR3 amino acids: CSVEESLGEQFF. The CDR3 nucleotides are TGCAGCGTTGAAGAGTCCCTGGGAGAGCAGTTCTTC.

The chain uses TRBV7-2 and TRBJ2-7; tentative D call: TRBD2 (5 bases). Trimming removed 4 bases from V and 1 base from J, with 11 bases in between. The CDR3 extends over 14 amino acids. The V gene's germline CDR1 is SGHTA and CDR2 FQGNSA. CDR3 bases: TGTGCCAGCAGCTCGGAGGCTCCTTCCTACGAGCAGTACTTC. Protein product: CASSSEAPSYEQYF.

This rearrangement joins TRBV28 to TRBJ2-1, with D possibly being TRBD2 (6 bases). The CDR3 covers 15 residues. Trimming cost V 7 bases and J 0 bases, with 13 bases left between them. CDR1 is MDHEN and CDR2 is SYDVKM in the germline V gene. The CDR3 nucleotides are TGTGCCAGCACTGTGGGGGGTAGCTCCTACAATGAGCAGTTCTTC. It specifies CASTVGGSSYNEQFF.

The chain combines TRBV7-6 with TRBJ2-7, with 7 bases aligning to TRBD2. Germline lookup yields CDR1 SGHVS and CDR2 FNYEAQ. The CDR3 runs 15 residues. V trimming: 1 base; J trimming: 7 bases; junction bases outside the gene matches: 10. Here the CDR3 DNA reads TGTGCCAGCAGCTTAGGGGAGGGCCGTACGATGGAGCAGTACTTC. Translation: CASSLGEGRTMEQYF.

V and J are TRBV5-1 and TRBJ1-4; D is possibly TRBD1 (6 bases). The CDR3 loop spans 13 amino acids. Germline V gene lookup returns CDR1 SGHRS and CDR2 YFSETQ. V shed 4 bases and J shed 5 bases, with 9 bases lying between them. CDR3 nucleotides: TGCGCCAGCAGCCCTGGACAGAATGAAAAACTGTTTTTT. This encodes CASSPGQNEKLFF. The complete variable domain, with remaining parts taken from reference TRBV5-1 and TRBJ1-4, reads KAGVTQTPRYLIKTRGQQVTLSCSPISGHRSVSWYQQTPGQGLQFLFEYFSETQRNKGNFPGRFSGRQFSNSRSEMNVSTLELGDSALYLCASSPGQNEKLFFGSGTQLSVL.

The chain has TRBV7-2 and TRBJ2-2; D not resolved. This CDR3 has 14 amino acids. V was clipped by 1 base and J by 4 bases, with 7 bases between them. CDR1 SGHTA and CDR2 FQGNSA come from the germline V gene. The CDR3 loop is CASSLVMGTGELFF. CDR3 nucleotide sequence: TGTGCCAGCAGCTTAGTTATGGGCACCGGGGAGCTGTTTTTT.

The chain links TRBV2 to TRBJ1-2; a possible D gene is TRBD1 (6 bases). Trimming pared 6 bases from V and 4 bases from J, leaving 15 bases between. CDR1 and CDR2 (germline): SNHLY, FYNNEI. This CDR3 contains 14 residues. CDR3 residues: CASSRQQGIYGYTF. In DNA, the CDR3 is TGTGCCAGCAGCCGACAGCAGGGGATCTATGGCTACACCTTC.

In its sample, this clone was seen once. V gene TRBV7-2 combines with J gene TRBJ1-2; tentatively, D is TRBD1 (5 bases). The V gene lost 6 bases and the J gene lost 7 bases, with 18 bases spanning the gap. The germline V gene has CDR1 SGHTA and CDR2 FQGNSA. The CDR3 runs to 14 residues. The CDR3 sequence: CASRGRLRDGGYTF. In nucleotides, the CDR3 is TGTGCCAGCAGGGGACGGTTGCGGGATGGTGGCTACACCTTC.

The chain couples TRBV30 to TRBJ1-6; 8 nucleotides align to TRBD1. J was trimmed by 10 bases and V by 1 base; bases with no gene match: 3. The germline gives CDR1 GTSNPN, CDR2 SVGIG (reference sequence). This CDR3 has 13 residues. Here the CDR3 reads CAWSADRESPLHF. DNA of the CDR3: TGTGCCTGGAGTGCGGACAGGGAGTCACCCCTCCACTTT.

The chain uses TRBV4-1 and TRBJ1-4; 9 nucleotides match TRBD1. This CDR3 region has 15 residues. Germline CDR1 is MGHRA and CDR2 is YSYEKL. The V segment lost 0 bases and the J segment 10 bases; nucleotides outside the gene matches: 6. The DNA for the CDR3 is TGCGCCAGCAGCCAAGATGGTTCGACAGGGGGAAAACTGTTTTTT. This gives the protein CASSQDGSTGGKLFF.

This clone was found once. The chain is built from TRBV7-2 and TRBJ2-5; D is undetermined. V lost 1 base, J lost 4 bases, and 10 bases lay in between. In germline, CDR1 is SGHTA, CDR2 FQGNSA. This CDR3 region has 14 residues. CDR3 nucleotides: TGTGCCAGCAGCTTAGTGTCTTCAGGAGAGACCCAGTACTTC. It yields the protein CASSLVSSGETQYF. Supplemented by reference TRBV7-2 and TRBJ2-5, the full variable domain reads GAGVSQSPSNKVTEKGKDVELRCDPISGHTALYWYRQSLGQGLEFLIYFQGNSAPDKSGLPSDRFSAERTGGSVSTLTIQRTQQEDSAVYLCASSLVSSGETQYFGPGTRLLVL.

The chain recombines TRBV5-4 with TRBJ1-6; TRBD1 is a possible D gene (6 bases). In germline, CDR1 is SGHNT, CDR2 YYREEE (reference sequence). V was shortened by 4 bases and J by 5 bases, with 16 bases between the two germline ends. The CDR3 has 16 residues. CDR3 in amino acids: CASSPGGQHHNSPLHF. The CDR3 DNA sequence: TGTGCCAGCAGCCCCGGGGGGCAGCATCATAATTCACCCCTCCACTTT.

The chain recombines TRBV9 with TRBJ2-2; TRBD2 is a possible D gene (5 bases). The V gene's germline CDR1 is SGDLS and CDR2 YYNGEE. Trimming took 3 bases from V and 3 from J, leaving 9 bases between them. The CDR3 covers 14 residues. The chain's CDR3 is CASSAGSYTGELFF. CDR3 bases: TGTGCCAGCAGCGCGGGGAGTTACACCGGGGAGCTGTTTTTT.

The rearrangement links TRBV18 to TRBJ1-6; no definite D call. The ends were cut back, 3 bases at V and 8 bases at J, with 14 bases in the middle. CDR3 length: 15 amino acids. In germline, CDR1 is KGHSH, CDR2 LQKENI. CDR3 region: CASSPVPGYDSPLHF. The CDR3 nucleotides read TGTGCCAGCTCACCGGTCCCCGGGTACGATTCACCCCTCCACTTT.

The gene calls are TRBV6-1 and TRBJ1-2, with D uncertain. The V and J ends lost 6 bases and 4 bases respectively, with 12 bases between them. The CDR3 runs 13 residues. CDR1 and CDR2 (germline): MNHNS, SASEGT. The CDR3 protein is CASRTGGIYGYTF. DNA for the CDR3: TGTGCCAGCAGGACGGGCGGCATCTATGGCTACACCTTC.